This is a list of T cell receptor beta chains from one sample in a study of shared clonotypes between healthy human individuals. The data were produced by immunoSEQ multiplex PCR, yet TCRdb's version contains in-frame clones alone and is incomplete. The data contain roughly 2,500,000 clones, over 85% of them singletons. The sample comprised naive CD4+ T cells from PBMCs. Receptors were obtained from a man between 18 and 29 years old in good health. Some clones in this sample may be carry-over from other donors' samples. Both conserved end residues are part of each CDR3. The order of the fields is clone size, V gene, D gene, J gene, CDR3 protein, CDR3 DNA. A D gene is named only where the DNA matches it firmly. The size of a clone is reported for some rows only, either as once, few or many, or as a class for expanded clones.

NA	TRBV11-2	NA	TRBJ2-5	CASSLGPNPAGGETQYF	TGTGCCAGCAGCTTAGGCCCCAACCCAGCGGGTGGGGAGACCCAGTACTTC
NA	TRBV18	NA	TRBJ1-5	CATQRNENQPQHF	TGTGCCACCCAGAGGAATGAAAATCAGCCCCAGCATTTT
NA	TRBV7-6	TRBD1	TRBJ2-2	CASTLRQGLNTGELFF	TGTGCCAGCACCCTAAGACAGGGCTTGAACACCGGGGAGCTGTTTTTT
NA	TRBV27	NA	TRBJ1-3	CASSSPKSGNTIYF	TGTGCCAGCAGTTCTCCGAAGTCCGGAAACACCATATATTTT
NA	TRBV6-5	TRBD1	TRBJ2-7	CASSPGQGMYEQYF	TGTGCCAGCAGTCCCGGACAGGGGATGTACGAGCAGTACTTC
NA	TRBV5-1	NA	TRBJ1-5	CASSLGGLSNQPQHF	TGCGCCAGCAGCCTGGGCGGGTTGAGCAATCAGCCCCAGCATTTT
NA	TRBV2	NA	TRBJ1-5	CASSDNSQPQHF	TGTGCCAGCAGTGATAACAGTCAGCCCCAGCATTTT
NA	TRBV11-1	NA	TRBJ2-3	CASSSTGLLTDTQYF	TGTGCCAGCAGCTCAACAGGGTTATTAACAGATACGCAGTATTTT
NA	TRBV28	NA	TRBJ2-7	CARPLYLPVYDEQYF	TGTGCCAGACCCCTCTACTTGCCGGTTTATGACGAGCAGTACTTC
NA	TRBV11-2	NA	TRBJ2-1	CASSMPNEQFF	TGTGCCAGCAGCATGCCTAATGAGCAGTTCTTC
NA	TRBV28	NA	TRBJ2-1	CAYQPASYNEQFF	TGTGCCTACCAGCCGGCCTCCTACAATGAGCAGTTCTTC
NA	TRBV4-1	NA	TRBJ1-2	CASSPGRGALYGYTF	TGCGCCAGCAGCCCTGGTAGGGGGGCTTTATATGGCTACACCTTC
NA	TRBV5-1	TRBD1	TRBJ1-2	CASSIQGRGNYGYTF	TGCGCCAGCAGCATACAGGGCAGGGGGAACTATGGCTACACCTTC
NA	TRBV5-1	NA	TRBJ2-7	CASSLVGLEQYF	TGCGCCAGCAGCTTGGTTGGGCTCGAGCAGTACTTC
NA	TRBV4-3	NA	TRBJ2-5	CASSQRTWETQYF	TGCGCCAGCAGCCAACGGACCTGGGAGACCCAGTACTTC
NA	TRBV7-2	TRBD2	TRBJ2-1	CASSVNGLAGAVYNEQFF	TGTGCCAGCAGCGTGAATGGACTAGCGGGAGCCGTCTACAATGAGCAGTTCTTC
NA	TRBV28	TRBD2	TRBJ2-1	CASSLVAGGYNEQFF	TGTGCCAGCAGTTTGGTAGCGGGAGGGTACAATGAGCAGTTCTTC
once	TRBV7-8	NA	TRBJ2-5	CASSFNQGGETQYF	TGTGCCAGCAGCTTTAATCAGGGAGGAGAGACCCAGTACTTC
few	TRBV7-8	NA	TRBJ1-5	CASSLAFGNQPQHF	TGTGCCAGCAGCTTAGCGTTCGGCAATCAGCCCCAGCATTTT
NA	TRBV5-1	NA	TRBJ2-7	CASSRDSYEQYF	TGCGCCAGCAGCCGGGACTCCTACGAGCAGTACTTC
NA	TRBV18	TRBD2	TRBJ2-5	CASSPSGGTQYF	TGTGCCAGCTCACCCTCGGGGGGGACCCAGTACTTC
NA	TRBV2	NA	TRBJ2-7	CASSEALGGTYEQYF	TGTGCCAGCAGTGAAGCGCTTGGGGGGACCTACGAGCAGTACTTC
NA	TRBV29-1	TRBD1	TRBJ2-1	CSVVGTVIYNEQFF	TGCAGCGTTGTCGGGACAGTGATATACAATGAGCAGTTCTTC
NA	TRBV10-3	NA	TRBJ1-2	CASTEAGRGYTF	TGTGCCTCTACGGAGGCGGGCAGGGGCTACACCTTC
NA	TRBV11-3	NA	TRBJ2-7	CASSPGGSVSYEQYF	TGTGCCAGCAGCCCCGGGGGATCTGTCTCCTACGAGCAGTACTTC
NA	TRBV28	NA	TRBJ2-7	CASSQNTGQTTSYEQYF	TGTGCCAGCAGTCAAAATACTGGACAGACAACCTCCTACGAGCAGTACTTC
NA	TRBV28	TRBD1	TRBJ2-7	CASSLFDREAYEQYF	TGTGCCAGCAGTTTATTTGACAGGGAAGCCTACGAGCAGTACTTC
NA	TRBV6-6	NA	TRBJ1-2	CASSGASIPLDYGYTF	TGTGCCAGCAGTGGGGCCTCAATCCCCCTGGACTATGGCTACACCTTC
NA	TRBV6-6	NA	TRBJ2-7	CASSYGQGSSDEQYF	TGTGCCAGCAGTTACGGGCAGGGATCATCGGACGAGCAGTACTTC
NA	TRBV18	TRBD1	TRBJ2-7	CASSLYRDRGGHEQYF	TGTGCCAGCTCACTCTACCGGGACAGGGGGGGACACGAGCAGTACTTC
NA	TRBV19	TRBD1	TRBJ2-3	CASSRWGQNTDTQYF	TGTGCCAGTAGTAGATGGGGACAGAACACAGATACGCAGTATTTT